This T cell receptor beta chain was profiled in a study of vaccination effects on CD4 cells after COVID-19. Method: immunoSEQ multiplex PCR; TCRdb's copy keeps in-frame clones and lacks some. In the table there are tens of thousands of clones, approximately 79% of which are singletons. Notes on the study in general: Marked clonal contraction was seen in infection- and vaccine-induced clones late after vaccination.

A remark on this clone: Its specificity is not known.

Pools of viral peptides were used by the ViraFEST assay to expand antigen-specific CD4+ T cells ahead of sequencing. CD4+ T cell isolation took place after 10 days of culture. None of the vaccinated had previously contracted SARS-CoV-2, and their nucleocapsid antibodies tested negative. PBMC cultures contained around 2 million cells per well, 8.5 to 10 IU/ml IL-2 and roughly 9.5 ug/ml peptides. Germline values: CDR1 SGHTA, CDR2 FQGNSA. V dropped 5 bases and J dropped 7; count of bases not matched to a gene: 14. This CDR3 is built from 17 residues. Material: CD4+ T cells from PBMCs cultured with HCoV-NL63 spike peptides, obtained before COVID-19 vaccination. This rearrangement joins TRBV7-2 to TRBJ1-6; 7 bases fit TRBD1. The sequence came from a human donor who received a COVID-19 vaccine. The CDR3, as DNA: TGTGCCAGCAGCCACGACCGACAGGGCGGAATGAATTCACCCCTCCACTTT. Amino acids: CASSHDRQGGMNSPLHF.